This is a list of T cell receptor beta chains from one sample in a study of cytomegalovirus exposure and HLA in healthy donors. The table came from immunoSEQ multiplex PCR; TCRdb's copy has only in-frame clones and leaves some out. This repertoire shows some 140,000 clones, 86% found once; its top ten account for approximately 2.2%. Material for sequencing was PBMCs. These receptors were obtained from a human donor in good health. CDR3s include the opening cysteine and the closing phenylalanine or tryptophan. The D gene is left open where the match is weak. Clone size, where shown, is once, few, many, or a class for clones that have expanded.

size: -; D: TRBD2; J: TRBJ2-3; V: TRBV7-3; CDR3: CASSLNGRAPDTQYF; DNA: TGTGCCAGCAGCTTAAACGGGAGGGCCCCAGATACGCAGTATTTT
size: -; D: TRBD1; J: TRBJ2-3; V: TRBV18; CDR3: CASSPQGVTDTQYF; DNA: TGTGCCAGCTCACCCCAGGGGGTTACGGATACGCAGTATTTT
size: -; D: -; J: TRBJ2-6; V: TRBV15; CDR3: CATSTRAVSYSGANVLTF; DNA: TGTGCCACCAGCACCAGGGCTGTCTCTTACTCTGGGGCCAACGTCCTGACTTTC
size: -; D: -; J: TRBJ1-3; V: TRBV11-2; CDR3: CASSLEDGGVKGNTIYF; DNA: TGTGCCAGCAGCTTAGAGGACGGAGGAGTCAAAGGAAACACCATATATTTT
size: -; D: -; J: TRBJ1-4; V: TRBV28; CDR3: CASGLGGTNEKLFF; DNA: TGTGCCAGCGGTCTGGGGGGGACTAATGAAAAACTGTTTTTT
size: -; D: TRBD1; J: TRBJ2-7; V: TRBV2; CDR3: CASRGQGYEQYF; DNA: TGTGCCAGCAGAGGACAGGGGTACGAGCAGTACTTC
size: -; D: -; J: TRBJ2-1; V: TRBV15; CDR3: CATSRTLAGAWNEQFF; DNA: TGTGCCACCAGCAGGACCCTCGCGGGGGCATGGAATGAGCAGTTCTTC
size: -; D: -; J: TRBJ1-3; V: TRBV12-2; CDR3: CASRSGQKMVNTIYF; DNA: TGTGCAAGTCGCTCAGGACAGAAGATGGTAAACACCATATATTTT
size: -; D: -; J: TRBJ2-7; V: TRBV6-5; CDR3: CASSHLGDEQYF; DNA: TGTGCCAGCAGCCACCTAGGGGACGAGCAGTACTTC
size: -; D: TRBD1; J: TRBJ1-1; V: TRBV7-6; CDR3: CASSLTGGAGTEAFF; DNA: TGTGCCAGCAGCCTGACAGGGGGCGCAGGTACTGAAGCTTTCTTT
size: -; D: TRBD2; J: TRBJ2-7; V: TRBV4-2; CDR3: CASSQDIAGTYEQYF; DNA: TGTGCCAGCAGCCAAGATATAGCGGGAACCTACGAGCAGTACTTC
size: -; D: -; J: TRBJ1-2; V: TRBV5-6; CDR3: CASRMQTQQGLGGYTF; DNA: TGTGCCAGCAGGATGCAAACTCAACAGGGATTAGGGGGCTACACCTTC
size: -; D: TRBD1; J: TRBJ2-1; V: TRBV7-3; CDR3: CASSSNRGQGTYNEQFF; DNA: TGTGCCAGCAGCTCAAATCGGGGACAGGGGACCTACAATGAGCAGTTCTTC
size: -; D: TRBD2; J: TRBJ2-1; V: TRBV7-9; CDR3: CASSFRTSGGHNEQFF; DNA: TGTGCCAGCAGCTTTAGGACTAGCGGGGGGCACAATGAGCAGTTCTTC
size: -; D: TRBD1; J: TRBJ2-7; V: TRBV27; CDR3: CASSLRQGPYEQYF; DNA: TGTGCCAGCAGTTTACGACAGGGTCCCTACGAGCAGTACTTC
size: -; D: TRBD2; J: TRBJ2-1; V: TRBV11-3; CDR3: CASSEAGGIQFF; DNA: TGTGCCAGCAGCGAAGCGGGGGGTATTCAGTTCTTC
size: -; D: -; J: TRBJ1-1; V: TRBV6-1; CDR3: CASTRRRQMNTEAFF; DNA: TGTGCCAGCACCCGCCGGCGGCAGATGAACACTGAAGCTTTCTTT
size: once; D: -; J: TRBJ1-1; V: TRBV4-3; CDR3: CASSHVRDTEAFF; DNA: TGCGCCAGCAGCCACGTGAGGGACACTGAAGCTTTCTTT
size: -; D: TRBD1; J: TRBJ1-2; V: TRBV7-3; CDR3: CASSLTGGASYGYTF; DNA: TGTGCCAGCAGCCTTACAGGGGGCGCATCTTATGGCTACACCTTC
size: -; D: TRBD1; J: TRBJ2-7; V: TRBV2; CDR3: CASVGRTGVKYDRYEQYF; DNA: TGTGCCAGCGTAGGCCGAACAGGGGTCAAATACGATCGATACGAGCAGTACTTC
size: -; D: -; J: TRBJ2-7; V: TRBV6-1; CDR3: CASSFVRSEAYEQYF; DNA: TGTGCCAGCAGTTTCGTAAGATCAGAGGCCTACGAGCAGTACTTC
size: -; D: -; J: TRBJ2-7; V: TRBV5-4; CDR3: CASSLRGSYEQYF; DNA: TGTGCCAGCAGCTTGCGCGGCAGCTACGAGCAGTACTTC
size: -; D: -; J: TRBJ1-2; V: TRBV6-5; CDR3: CASSYDTTGGYTF; DNA: TGTGCCAGCAGTTACGACACTACGGGGGGCTACACCTTC
size: -; D: TRBD2; J: TRBJ2-3; V: TRBV10-2; CDR3: CASKGSGSSDTQYF; DNA: TGCGCCAGCAAGGGTAGCGGGAGTTCCGATACGCAGTATTTT
size: -; D: -; J: TRBJ2-2; V: TRBV9; CDR3: CASSKRQLGELFF; DNA: TGTGCCAGCAGCAAGCGACAGCTCGGGGAGCTGTTTTTT
size: -; D: -; J: TRBJ2-7; V: TRBV27; CDR3: CASKGNRGGEQYF; DNA: TGTGCCAGCAAAGGCAACCGAGGGGGTGAGCAGTACTTC
size: -; D: -; J: TRBJ2-7; V: TRBV6-1; CDR3: CASSDWADLGTDF; DNA: TGTGCCAGCAGTGACTGGGCCGATTTGGGCACGGACTTC
size: -; D: -; J: TRBJ1-5; V: TRBV5-3; CDR3: CARSSPSNQPQHF; DNA: TGTGCCAGAAGCTCTCCTAGCAATCAGCCCCAGCATTTT
size: -; D: TRBD1; J: TRBJ2-7; V: TRBV28; CDR3: CASSFPRTGAPLEQYF; DNA: TGTGCCAGCAGTTTTCCTAGGACAGGGGCGCCGTTAGAGCAGTACTTC
size: -; D: -; J: TRBJ1-6; V: TRBV2; CDR3: CASMGGQGGNSPLHF; DNA: TGTGCCAGCATGGGGGGGCAGGGAGGGAATTCACCCCTCCACTTT
size: -; D: TRBD1; J: TRBJ2-1; V: TRBV7-3; CDR3: CASRTGQVSSYNEQFF; DNA: TGTGCCAGCAGAACGGGACAGGTGAGCTCCTACAATGAGCAGTTCTTC
size: -; D: -; J: TRBJ2-2; V: TRBV5-1; CDR3: CASSLAGGTGELFF; DNA: TGCGCCAGCAGCTTGGCCGGCGGGACCGGGGAGCTGTTTTTT
size: once; D: -; J: TRBJ2-6; V: TRBV25-1; CDR3: CASSEVGRPSGANVLTF; DNA: TGTGCCAGCAGTGAGGTTGGGAGACCCTCTGGGGCCAACGTCCTGACTTTC
size: -; D: -; J: TRBJ1-2; V: TRBV4-1; CDR3: CASSLGHTTNYGYTF; DNA: TGCGCCAGCAGCTTAGGACACACTACTAACTATGGCTACACCTTC
size: -; D: TRBD1; J: TRBJ2-7; V: TRBV5-4; CDR3: CASSLQGQGSDEQYF; DNA: TGTGCCAGCAGCTTGCAGGGACAGGGAAGCGACGAGCAGTACTTC
size: once; D: TRBD1; J: TRBJ1-5; V: TRBV7-2; CDR3: CASSRGQGRNQPQHF; DNA: TGTGCCAGCAGCCGGGGACAGGGGAGGAATCAGCCCCAGCATTTT
size: -; D: -; J: TRBJ1-1; V: TRBV5-6; CDR3: CASSLGGYAMNTEAFF; DNA: TGTGCCAGCAGCTTGGGAGGGTATGCGATGAACACTGAAGCTTTCTTT
size: -; D: -; J: TRBJ2-7; V: TRBV11-2; CDR3: CASSFSGFSYEQYF; DNA: TGTGCCAGCAGCTTCTCCGGGTTTTCCTACGAGCAGTACTTC
size: -; D: -; J: TRBJ1-4; V: TRBV7-6; CDR3: CASSQNEVEKLFF; DNA: TGTGCCAGCAGCCAGAACGAGGTGGAAAAACTGTTTTTT
size: -; D: TRBD1; J: TRBJ1-4; V: TRBV7-6; CDR3: CASSPDRGEEKLFF; DNA: TGTGCCAGCAGCCCCGACAGGGGTGAGGAAAAACTGTTTTTT
size: -; D: -; J: TRBJ1-5; V: TRBV5-6; CDR3: CASSLSPGGNQPQHF; DNA: TGTGCCAGCAGCTTGTCGCCAGGGGGCAATCAGCCCCAGCATTTT